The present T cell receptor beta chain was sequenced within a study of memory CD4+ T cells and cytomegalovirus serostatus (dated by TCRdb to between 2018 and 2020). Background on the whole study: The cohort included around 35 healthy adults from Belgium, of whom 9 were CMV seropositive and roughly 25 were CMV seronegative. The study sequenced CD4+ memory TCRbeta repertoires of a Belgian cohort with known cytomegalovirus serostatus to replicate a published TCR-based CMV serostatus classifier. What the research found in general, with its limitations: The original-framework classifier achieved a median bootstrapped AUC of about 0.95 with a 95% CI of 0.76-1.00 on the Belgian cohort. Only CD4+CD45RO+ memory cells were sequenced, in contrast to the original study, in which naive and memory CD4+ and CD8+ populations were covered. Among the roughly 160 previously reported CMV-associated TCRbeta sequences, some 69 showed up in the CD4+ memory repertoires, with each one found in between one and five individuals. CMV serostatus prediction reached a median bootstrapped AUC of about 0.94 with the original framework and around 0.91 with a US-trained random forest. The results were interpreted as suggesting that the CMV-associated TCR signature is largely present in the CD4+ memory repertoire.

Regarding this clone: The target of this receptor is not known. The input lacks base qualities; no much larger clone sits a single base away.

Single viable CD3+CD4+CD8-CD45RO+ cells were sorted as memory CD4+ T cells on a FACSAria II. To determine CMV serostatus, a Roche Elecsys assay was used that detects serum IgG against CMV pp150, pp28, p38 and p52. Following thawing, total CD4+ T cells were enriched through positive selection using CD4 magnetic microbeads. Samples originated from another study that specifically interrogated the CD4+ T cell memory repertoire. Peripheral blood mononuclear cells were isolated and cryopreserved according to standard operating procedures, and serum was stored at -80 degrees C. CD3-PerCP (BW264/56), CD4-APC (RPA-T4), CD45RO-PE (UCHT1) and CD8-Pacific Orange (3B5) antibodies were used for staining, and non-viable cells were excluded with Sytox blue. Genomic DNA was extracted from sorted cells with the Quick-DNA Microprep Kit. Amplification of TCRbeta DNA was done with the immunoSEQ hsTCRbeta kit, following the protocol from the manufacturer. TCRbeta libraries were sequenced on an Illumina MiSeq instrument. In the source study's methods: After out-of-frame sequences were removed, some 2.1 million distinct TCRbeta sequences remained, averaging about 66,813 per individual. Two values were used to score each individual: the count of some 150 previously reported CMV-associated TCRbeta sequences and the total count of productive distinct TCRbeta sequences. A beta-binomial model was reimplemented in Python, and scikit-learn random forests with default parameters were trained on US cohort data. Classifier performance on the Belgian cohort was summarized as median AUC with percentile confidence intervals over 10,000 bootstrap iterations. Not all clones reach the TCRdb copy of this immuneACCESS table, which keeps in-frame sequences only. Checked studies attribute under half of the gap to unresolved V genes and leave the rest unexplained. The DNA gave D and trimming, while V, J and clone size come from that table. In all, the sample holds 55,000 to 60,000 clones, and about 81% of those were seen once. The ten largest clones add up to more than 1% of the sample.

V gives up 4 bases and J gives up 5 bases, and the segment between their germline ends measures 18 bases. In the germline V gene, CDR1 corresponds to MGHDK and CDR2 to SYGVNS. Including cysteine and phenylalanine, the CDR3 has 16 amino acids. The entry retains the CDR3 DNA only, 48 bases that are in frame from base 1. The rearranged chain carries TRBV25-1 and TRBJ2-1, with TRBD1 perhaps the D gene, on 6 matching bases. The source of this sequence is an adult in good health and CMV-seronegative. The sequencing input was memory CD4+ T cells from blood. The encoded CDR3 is CASSVLASQGNNEQFF. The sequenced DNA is TGTGCCAGCAGTGTCTTAGCTTCACAGGGAAACAATGAGCAGTTCTTC.